These 10 T cell receptor beta chains were all obtained from the same sample, sequenced in a study of CD8+CD57+ T cells in acquired aplastic anemia. Using genomic DNA as the template, TCR beta VDJ and CDR3 profiling was carried out. In TCRdb, the reads were re-called with MiXCR into one record per CDR3 protein. The sample shows around 290,000 distinct CDR3 sequences, 56% of them seen only once. Only patients with CD8+CD57+ cell expansion on flow cytometry were chosen for sequencing. The sample taken for sequencing was sorted CD4+, CD8+, or CD8+CD57+ T cells (not recorded which) from PBMCs. These receptors came from a human donor with aplastic anemia.

This clonotype was counted between two and nine times. The J gene is TRBJ1-2, the V gene TRBV7-9; D remains unclear. Trimming shortened V by 1 base and J by 8 bases, and 11 bases separated the two germline ends. The CDR3 sequence is 13 residues long. Germline loops: CDR1 SEHNR, CDR2 FQNEAQ (reference sequence). The CDR3 bases are TGTGCCAGCAGCTTAGACCCAGTAGGAGGCTACACCTTC. Amino acids: CASSLDPVGGYTF.

This clonotype was counted many times. CDR3 nucleotides: TGTGCCAGCAGCGTGGGACAGTCGAGCAATCAGCCCCAGCATTTT. It translates to CASSVGQSSNQPQHF. The chain couples TRBV6-1 to TRBJ1-5, with 7 bases that match TRBD1. From germline, CDR1 is MNHNS and CDR2 SASEGT. This CDR3 has 15 amino acids. After removal of 6 bases from V and 1 base from J, the junction contained 6 bases not matched to a gene.

This chain uses TRBV12-3 or TRBV12-4 with TRBJ2-5, with unresolved D. Trimming removed 1 base from V and 5 bases from J, with 8 bases in between. CDR3 length: 13 residues. DNA for the CDR3: TGTGCCAGCAGTTTAGATTTGTGGGAGACCCAGTACTTC. Translated: CASSLDLWETQYF.

This chain connects TRBV15 to TRBJ1-1; tentative D call: TRBD1 (5 bases). CDR1 is LNHNV, CDR2 YYDKDF, per germline (reference sequence). V lost 0 bases and J 8 bases, leaving 16 bases between the germline ends. The CDR3 runs to 15 residues. The CDR3: CATSRDPGGRVEAFF. CDR3 coding DNA: TGTGCCACCAGCAGAGATCCGGGGGGGAGGGTGGAAGCTTTCTTT. Combining the CDR3 with reference TRBV15 and TRBJ1-1 gives the whole variable domain DAMVIQNPRYQVTQFGKPVTLSCSQTLNHNVMYWYQQKSSQAPKLLFHYYDKDFNNEADTPDNFQSRRPNTSFCFLDIRSPGLGDTAMYLCATSRDPGGRVEAFFGQGTRLTVV.

This chain uses TRBV7-3 with TRBJ2-1, with D hard to call. Germline V CDR1 and CDR2: SGHTA, FQGTGA. There are 13 residues in the CDR3. V dropped 3 bases and J dropped 7 bases, with 10 bases sitting between them. This CDR3 reads CASSFLKGNEQFF. CDR3 DNA sequence: TGTGCCAGCAGCTTTCTGAAGGGAAATGAGCAGTTCTTC.

The chain couples TRBV29-1 to TRBJ1-2, with no clear D. Trimming shortened V by 3 bases and J by 2 bases, and 4 bases separated the two germline ends. The CDR3 extends over 11 amino acids. The germline CDR1 and CDR2 sequences are SQVTM and ANQGSEA. The CDR3 is CSVDENYGYTF. The CDR3 nucleotides read TGCAGCGTTGACGAAAACTATGGCTACACCTTC. Supplemented by reference TRBV29-1 and TRBJ1-2, the full variable domain reads SAVISQKPSRDICQRGTSLTIQCQVDSQVTMMFWYRQQPGQSLTLIATANQGSEATYESGFVIDKFPISRPNLTFSTLTVSNMSPEDSSIYLCSVDENYGYTFGSGTRLTVV.

This clonotype came up once. The V gene is TRBV24-1, the J gene TRBJ2-2; D is perhaps TRBD2 (6 bases). CDR1 and CDR2 (germline): KGHDR, SFDVKD. V gave up 10 bases and J gave up 0 bases, with 14 bases separating them. This CDR3 region has 15 residues. CDR3 DNA: TGTGCCACTTCTCGGGGCGGGACGAACACCGGGGAGCTGTTTTTT. Protein product: CATSRGGTNTGELFF.

This clonotype was recorded a few times. The rearrangement uses TRBV2 and TRBJ2-6, with D perhaps assigned TRBD1 or TRBD2 (5 bases each). Trimming took off 5 bases at V and 0 bases at J, with 11 bases between the two ends. Germline lookup yields CDR1 SNHLY and CDR2 FYNNEI. This CDR3 region has 16 residues. CDR3 sequence (DNA): TGTGCCAGCAGTTGGGACGGACGCTCTGGGGCCAACGTCCTGACTTTC. Its protein product is CASSWDGRSGANVLTF. Drawing the rest from reference TRBV2 and TRBJ2-6, the complete variable domain is EPEVTQTPSHQVTQMGQEVILRCVPISNHLYFYWYRQILGQKVEFLVSFYNNEISEKSEIFDDQFSVERPDGSNFTLKIRSTKLEDSAMYFCASSWDGRSGANVLTFGAGSRLTVL.

The chain links TRBV2 to TRBJ1-1; D gene uncertain. Germline V gene lookup returns CDR1 SNHLY and CDR2 FYNNEI. This CDR3 has 14 residues. V gave up 6 bases and J gave up 1 base, with 12 bases separating them. CDR3 region: CASSLRARNTEAFF. CDR3 bases: TGTGCCAGCAGCCTAAGGGCGCGGAACACTGAAGCTTTCTTT.

About this clonotype itself: At one end, the junction sequence differs from germline, possibly due to a read error. The genes are TRBV7-2 and TRBJ2-5; 13 positions match TRBD2. The CDR3 runs 18 residues. Per germline, CDR1 SGHTA and CDR2 FQGNSA. The chain's CDR3 is CASSQGALAGGPSETQYF. CDR3 bases: TGCGCCAGCAGCCAAGGCGCACTAGCGGGGGGGCCGTCAGAGACCCAGTACTTC.